These T cell receptor beta chains were read from a single sample in a study of shared clonotypes between healthy human individuals. Profiling relied on immunoSEQ multiplex PCR, and the TCRdb table lists in-frame clones only, not all of them. The data contain under 2.5 million clones, 85% to 95% of them singletons. Sequencing was performed on naive CD4+ T cells from PBMCs. Receptors were obtained from a man between 18 and 29 years old in good health. Some clones in this sample may be carry-over from other donors' samples. The CDR3 runs from the conserved cysteine through the conserved F or W. A D gene is named only where the DNA matches it firmly. Clone size appears in some rows only: once, few, many, or a class for an expanded clone.

TRBJ2-5	.	16	TRBV5-1	.	TGCGCCAGCAGCTCCCTGGGTGGCTGGGAGCAAGAGACCCAGTACTTC	CASSSLGGWEQETQYF
TRBJ2-2	TRBD2	14	TRBV30	.	TGTGCCGCCGCAGCGGGAGCGAACACCGGGGAGCTGTTTTTT	CAAAAGANTGELFF
TRBJ2-7	TRBD2	16	TRBV5-4	few	TGTGCCAGCAGCTTGGACGCTAGCGGGGGGTCCTACGAGCAGTACTTC	CASSLDASGGSYEQYF
TRBJ2-1	.	15	TRBV6-1	.	TGTGCCAGCAGGCCGGGTAGCGGAAGAAACGGTGAGCAGTTCTTC	CASRPGSGRNGEQFF
TRBJ2-6	.	16	TRBV5-4	.	TGTGCCAGCAGCTTTAGGGGTCCGTCTGGGGCCAACGTCCTGACTTTC	CASSFRGPSGANVLTF
TRBJ2-5	.	13	TRBV30	.	TGTGCCTGGAGTGTAGGGACGCGCATGGCCCAGTACTTC	CAWSVGTRMAQYF
TRBJ1-1	.	15	TRBV5-1	.	TGCGCCAGCAGCTTGGCGAGTCACGAGAACACTGAAGCTTTCTTT	CASSLASHENTEAFF
TRBJ2-5	TRBD2	14	TRBV5-1	.	TGCGCCAGCAGCTTGCCTAGCGGCCAAGAGACCCAGTACTTC	CASSLPSGQETQYF
TRBJ2-2	TRBD2	15	TRBV30	.	TGTGCCTGGGGAGGCGGCGGGAGGGGAACCGGGGAGCTGTTTTTT	CAWGGGGRGTGELFF
TRBJ2-1	TRBD2	15	TRBV9	few	TGTGCCAGCAGCGAGACTAGCGGAGCTTACAATGAGCAGTTCTTC	CASSETSGAYNEQFF
TRBJ2-1	.	13	TRBV19	.	TGTGCCAGTAGTACTCTACACGAATTTCACCAGTTCTTC	CASSTLHEFHQFF
TRBJ1-1	.	14	TRBV19	.	TGTGCCAGTAGCTGGGGAGGGTTCAACACTGAAGCTTTCTTT	CASSWGGFNTEAFF
TRBJ1-1	.	14	TRBV11-3	.	TGTGCCAGCAGCCCATCTGCCGGGTGGGGTGAAGCTTTCTTT	CASSPSAGWGEAFF
TRBJ1-1	TRBD1	16	TRBV5-1	.	TGCGCCAGCAGCTCTCTTACCGGACCAGGGGGGACTGAAGCTTTCTTT	CASSSLTGPGGTEAFF
TRBJ1-1	TRBD1	15	TRBV2	.	TGTGCCAGCAGTAAGGGACAGGGGGCCGGCACTGAAGCTTTCTTT	CASSKGQGAGTEAFF
TRBJ2-1	.	14	TRBV28	.	TGTGCCAGCAGCCCCGCCCGGCTAGCATATGAGCAGTTCTTC	CASSPARLAYEQFF